Listed here are 6 T cell receptor beta chains from one sample, sequenced in a study of control samples from healthy donors and cancer patients. Data came from immunoSEQ multiplex PCR; TCRdb stores just in-frame clones and leaves some out. The sample has approximately 52,000 clones, roughly 88% seen once. The material sequenced was blood. These receptors originate from a man aged 45 to 65 in good health.

The rearrangement uses TRBV5-5 and TRBJ2-3; D is ambiguous. There are 15 residues in the CDR3. Germline CDR1 is SGHKS and CDR2 is YYEKEE (reference sequence). V was pared by 6 bases and J by 2 bases, with 16 bases between. The CDR3 bases are TGTGCCAGCACCTTTGGAGCGTCAGACACAGATACGCAGTATTTT. Protein sequence: CASTFGASDTDTQYF.

The genes are TRBV19 and TRBJ2-7; 12 nucleotides match TRBD1. J lost 4 bases, V lost 6 bases, and 4 bases had no gene match. The V gene's germline CDR1 is LNHDA and CDR2 SQIVND (reference sequence). CDR3 length: 14 amino acids. The CDR3 loop is CASSGDRGLYEQYF. The CDR3 DNA reads as TGTGCCAGTAGCGGGGACAGGGGGCTGTACGAGCAGTACTTC.

The V and J genes are TRBV11-3 and TRBJ2-7; D might be TRBD2 (5 bases). CDR3 size: 13 residues. V was cut by 8 bases and J by 2 bases, with 13 bases left in between. Per germline, CDR1 SGHNT and CDR2 YENEEA. DNA of the CDR3: TGTGCCAGCCTACGGAGGTTTACCTACGAGCAGTACTTC. This sequence encodes CASLRRFTYEQYF.

This sequence joins TRBV11-1 and TRBJ1-2; maybe TRBD1 (5 bases). CDR3 size: 15 residues. Germline V gene lookup returns CDR1 SGHAT and CDR2 FQDESV (reference sequence). The V end lost 1 base, the J end lost 8 bases, and 17 bases lay between the germline ends. The CDR3, as DNA: TGTGCCAGCAGCTTAGGGGGACCGGGGATGGAAGGCTACACCTTC. This codes for CASSLGGPGMEGYTF.

The V gene is TRBV25-1, the J gene TRBJ1-3; D is unclear. Trimming left V 3 bases short and J 0 bases short, with 6 bases between. Germline-derived CDR1 and CDR2 are MGHDK and SYGVNS. This CDR3 is 14 amino acids long. This chain's CDR3 is CASSERFSGNTIYF. CDR3 DNA sequence: TGTGCCAGCAGTGAGCGATTCTCTGGAAACACCATATATTTT.

This clone was observed a handful of times. V and J are TRBV24-1 and TRBJ2-5, with 7 bases lining up with TRBD1. The CDR3 consists of 16 residues. V trimming: 2 bases; J trimming: 4 bases; junction bases outside the gene matches: 9. The V gene's germline CDR1 is KGHDR and CDR2 SFDVKD. The CDR3 DNA follows: TGTGCCACCAGTGATTGGGGACAGTCCAGAGGAGAGACCCAGTACTTC. Translating gives CATSDWGQSRGETQYF.